Presented here are 9 T cell receptor beta chains from one specimen sequenced in a study of cytomegalovirus exposure and HLA in healthy donors. PCR was performed using 60 Vbeta and 13 Jbeta primers. Produced via immunoSEQ multiplex PCR; TCRdb's table is partial and in-frame only. This sample carries some 100,000 clones, roughly 80% of them seen once, and the ten largest clones take roughly 5%. The sample was PBMCs. The receptors shown here come from a man in his fifties in good health and CMV-seropositive.

The chain recombines TRBV16 with TRBJ2-4; a possible D gene is TRBD2 (6 bases). This CDR3 region has 14 residues. From germline, CDR1 is KGHSY and CDR2 FQNENV. The germline V and J ends were trimmed by 2 bases and 1 base, with 6 bases remaining between them. CDR3 residues: CASSQGGAKNIQYF. CDR3 nucleotides: TGTGCCAGCAGCCAAGGGGGGGCCAAAAACATTCAGTACTTC.

The chain combines TRBV5-3 with TRBJ1-2, with a weak D call TRBD1 (6 bases). TRBV5-3 falls under the ORF class, with uncertain function. This CDR3 has 11 amino acids. V was pared by 2 bases and J by 9 bases, with 8 bases between. CDR3 sequence (DNA): TGTGCCAGAAGCTTAGGGGACAGCTACACCTTC. Amino acids: CARSLGDSYTF.

The DNA of the CDR3 is TGTGCCAGCAGCCGGGATACAGACCTTACCTACGAGCAGTACTTC. The encoded protein is CASSRDTDLTYEQYF. The chain combines TRBV5-8 with TRBJ2-7, with a weak D call TRBD2 (5 bases). The germline V gene encodes CDR1 SGHTS and CDR2 YDEGEE. The CDR3 totals 15 residues. Trimming stripped 4 bases from V and 2 bases from J, with 16 bases between. The whole variable domain, filled in from reference TRBV5-8 and TRBJ2-7, reads EAGVTQSPTHLIKTRGQQATLRCSPISGHTSVYWYQQALGLGLQFLLWYDEGEERNRGNFPPRFSGRQFPNYSSELNVNALELEDSALYLCASSRDTDLTYEQYFGPGTRLTVT.

This clone showed up just once. The chain recombines TRBV19 with TRBJ1-2, with TRBD1 as a possible D gene (6 bases). Germline values: CDR1 LNHDA, CDR2 SQIVND (reference sequence). V lost 10 bases and J 1 base, leaving 16 bases between the germline ends. The CDR3 contains 14 residues. DNA for the CDR3: TGTGCCACCTTAAACAGGGACCGTAACTATGGCTACACCTTC. It specifies CATLNRDRNYGYTF.

The chain uses TRBV7-2 and TRBJ2-2; 10 positions match TRBD1. The CDR3 totals 17 residues. With V trimmed by 1 base and J by 4 bases, 6 bases remained unmatched. CDR1 SGHTA and CDR2 FQGNSA come from the germline V gene. The CDR3 region has the DNA TGTGCCAGCAGCTTAGTGGCAGGACAGGGGGGCACCGGGGAGCTGTTTTTT. This encodes CASSLVAGQGGTGELFF.

This chain uses TRBV7-2 with TRBJ1-4, with D maybe TRBD1 (6 bases). CDR1 is SGHTA and CDR2 is FQGNSA in the germline V gene. The CDR3 totals 15 residues. V lost 8 bases and J 8 bases, leaving 21 bases between the germline ends. CDR3 region: CASFRGGAGEEKLFF. Here the CDR3 DNA reads TGTGCCAGCTTCCGGGGGGGGGCAGGGGAAGAAAAACTGTTTTTT. Variable domain in full (rest from reference TRBV7-2 and TRBJ1-4): GAGVSQSPSNKVTEKGKDVELRCDPISGHTALYWYRQSLGQGLEFLIYFQGNSAPDKSGLPSDRFSAERTGGSVSTLTIQRTQQEDSAVYLCASFRGGAGEEKLFFGSGTQLSVL.

This chain connects TRBV30 to TRBJ2-7; TRBD2 matches at 14 bases. Per germline, CDR1 GTSNPN and CDR2 SVGIG (reference sequence). The CDR3 is made up of 13 amino acids. With V trimmed by 5 bases and J by 7 bases, 4 bases remained unmatched. CDR3 loop: CAWGTSGGKEQYF. CDR3 in DNA: TGTGCCTGGGGGACTAGCGGGGGCAAAGAGCAGTACTTC.

The chain is built from TRBV7-2 and TRBJ2-3; D is uncertain. The CDR3 extends over 14 amino acids. Looked up from germline, CDR1 is SGHTA and CDR2 is FQGNSA. Between the trimmed V and J ends, which lost 4 bases and 2 bases, there was a span of 10 bases. CDR3 DNA: TGTGCCAGCAGCTCCCGCCGGTTCACAGATACGCAGTATTTT. Its translation: CASSSRRFTDTQYF.

The CDR3 reads CASSEGISSSYNEQFF. The CDR3 coding sequence is TGTGCCAGCAGTGAAGGTATCTCGAGCTCCTACAATGAGCAGTTCTTC. The genes are TRBV6-1 and TRBJ2-1, with unresolved D. The germline gives CDR1 MNHNS, CDR2 SASEGT. The CDR3 loop spans 16 amino acids. The ends were cut back, 1 base at V and 0 bases at J, with 10 bases in the middle.